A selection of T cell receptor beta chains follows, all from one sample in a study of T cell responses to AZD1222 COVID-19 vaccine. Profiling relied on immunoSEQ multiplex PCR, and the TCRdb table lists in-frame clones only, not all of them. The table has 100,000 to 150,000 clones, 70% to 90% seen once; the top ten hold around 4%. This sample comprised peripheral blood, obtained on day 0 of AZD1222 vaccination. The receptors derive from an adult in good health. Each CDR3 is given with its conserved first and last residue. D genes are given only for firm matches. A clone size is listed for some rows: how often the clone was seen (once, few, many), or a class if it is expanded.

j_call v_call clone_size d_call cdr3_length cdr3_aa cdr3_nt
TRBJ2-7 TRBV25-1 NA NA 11 CASKTRYEQYF TGTGCCAGCAAAACTAGATACGAGCAGTACTTC
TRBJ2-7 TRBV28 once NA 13 CASEKGSHYEQYF TGTGCCAGCGAAAAGGGCAGTCACTACGAGCAGTACTTC
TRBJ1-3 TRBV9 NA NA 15 CASSSGTDTGNTIYF TGTGCCAGCAGTTCTGGGACGGACACTGGAAACACCATATATTTT
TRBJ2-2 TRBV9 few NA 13 CASSVVYGGELFF TGTGCCAGCAGCGTAGTGTATGGCGGGGAGCTGTTTTTT
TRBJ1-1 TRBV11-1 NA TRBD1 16 CASSHGQGRGYTEAFF TGTGCCAGCAGCCATGGACAGGGGCGCGGATATACTGAAGCTTTCTTT
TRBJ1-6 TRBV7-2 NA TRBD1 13 CASSFTGDSPLHF TGTGCCAGCAGCTTCACAGGGGATTCACCCCTCCACTTT
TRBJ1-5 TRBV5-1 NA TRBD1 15 CASSLGDSSNQPQHF TGCGCCAGCAGCTTGGGGGACAGTAGCAATCAGCCCCAGCATTTT
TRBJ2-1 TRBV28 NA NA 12 CASSKGYNEQFF TGTGCCAGCAGCAAAGGATACAATGAGCAGTTCTTC
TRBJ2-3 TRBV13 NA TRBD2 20 CASSPTGTSAEEAIRDTQYF TGTGCCAGCAGCCCCACCGGGACTAGCGCGGAGGAGGCGATACGAGATACGCAGTATTTT
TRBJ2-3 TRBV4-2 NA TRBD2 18 CASSQGPLAGANTDTQYF TGTGCCAGCAGCCAAGGGCCGTTAGCGGGAGCGAACACAGATACGCAGTATTTT
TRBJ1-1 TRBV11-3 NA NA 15 CASSSHGTGNTEAFF TGTGCCAGCAGCTCCCACGGAACAGGGAACACTGAAGCTTTCTTT
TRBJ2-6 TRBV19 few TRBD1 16 CASSTTGASGANVLTF TGTGCCAGTAGTACGACAGGGGCCTCTGGGGCCAACGTCCTGACTTTC
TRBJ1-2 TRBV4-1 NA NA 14 CASSQVGREDGYTF TGCGCCAGCAGCCAAGTAGGCAGGGAGGATGGCTACACCTTC
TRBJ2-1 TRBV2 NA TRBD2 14 CASRRLAGYNEQFF TGTGCCAGCCGGCGGCTAGCGGGTTACAATGAGCAGTTCTTC
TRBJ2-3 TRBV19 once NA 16 CASSPDRVDGTDTQYF TGTGCCAGTAGTCCGGATAGGGTGGATGGCACAGATACGCAGTATTTT
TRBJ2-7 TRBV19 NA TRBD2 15 CASSVTSGAHYEQYF TGTGCCAGTAGTGTCACTAGCGGGGCTCACTACGAGCAGTACTTC
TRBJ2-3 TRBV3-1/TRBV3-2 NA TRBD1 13 CASSQARDSAQYF TGTGCCAGCAGCCAAGCACGGGACAGCGCGCAGTATTTT
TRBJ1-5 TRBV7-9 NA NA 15 CASSLGSGRWEPQHF TGTGCCAGCAGCTTAGGTTCGGGGCGCTGGGAGCCCCAGCATTTT
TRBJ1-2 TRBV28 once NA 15 CASSSPAEANYGYTF TGTGCCAGCAGTTCCCCAGCTGAAGCTAACTATGGCTACACCTTC
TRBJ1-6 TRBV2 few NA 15 CASSGSDTGNSPLHF TGTGCCAGCAGTGGATCAGATACTGGAAATTCACCCCTCCACTTT
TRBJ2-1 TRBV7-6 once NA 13 CASSLRSGNEQFF TGTGCCAGCAGCTTAAGAAGCGGCAATGAGCAGTTCTTC
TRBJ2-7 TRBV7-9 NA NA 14 CASSLVVPVSEQYF TGTGCCAGCAGCTTAGTGGTGCCAGTTTCCGAGCAGTACTTC
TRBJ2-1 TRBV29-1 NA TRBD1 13 CSTSRGPDNEQFF TGCAGCACTTCCAGGGGGCCCGACAATGAGCAGTTCTTC
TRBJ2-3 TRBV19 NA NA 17 CASSIAAAGGAQDTQYF TGTGCCAGTAGTATCGCCGCAGCGGGTGGGGCCCAAGATACGCAGTATTTT
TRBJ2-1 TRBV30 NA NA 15 CAWSFPRDFNNEQFF TGTGCCTGGAGTTTCCCGAGGGACTTCAACAATGAGCAGTTCTTC
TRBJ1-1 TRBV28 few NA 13 CASSLRVSPEAFF TGTGCCAGCAGTTTGAGGGTCTCCCCTGAAGCTTTCTTT
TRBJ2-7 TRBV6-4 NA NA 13 CASSEAPATRQYF TGTGCCAGCAGTGAGGCGCCGGCTACGAGGCAGTACTTC
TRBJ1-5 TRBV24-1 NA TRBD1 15 CATSDRDREGQPQHF TGTGCCACCAGTGATAGGGACAGGGAGGGTCAGCCCCAGCATTTT
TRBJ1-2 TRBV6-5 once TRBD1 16 CASSYQADRGAYGYTF TGTGCCAGCAGTTACCAAGCAGACAGGGGAGCCTATGGCTACACCTTC
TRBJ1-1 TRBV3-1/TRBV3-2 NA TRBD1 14 CASSQGGQGTEAFF TGTGCCAGCAGCCAGGGAGGACAGGGCACTGAAGCTTTCTTT
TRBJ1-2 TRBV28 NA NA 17 CASSALGTKHSNYGYTF TGTGCCAGCAGTGCTTTAGGGACAAAACATTCTAACTATGGCTACACCTTC